This T cell receptor beta chain was obtained from a study of molecular identifiers for immune sequencing clone quantification. Study observations and caveats: Clonotypes surpassing 20 RNA copies contained over 98% of effector molecules, versus under 1% in naive cells.

Per the germline V gene, CDR1 is MGHRA and CDR2 is YSYEKL. V shed 1 base, J shed 4 bases, and the junction held 3 bases outside the gene matches. The CDR3 contains 15 residues. As previously described, bulk TCR libraries were made using listed TCR primers. TCRdb ran MiXCR on the PCR reads and lists one entry per CDR3 protein. The profile covers about 640,000 distinct CDR3 sequences, with 15% to 20% appearing a single time and roughly 0.9% taken by the ten largest. Naive CD8 libraries were made from roughly 18,000 to 920,000 sorted cells, and they used 10%, 30% or 50% RNA. The authors sorted naive CD8 T cells as CD8+CD4-CCR7+CD45RA+. For this clonotype: Its antigen is unknown.

The genes are TRBV4-1 and TRBJ1-2; 10 bases map to TRBD1. The sequence derives from a human donor in good health. Some libraries in this study had Jurkat cell RNA spiked in. Sequenced sample: naive CD8+ T cells from blood, with Jurkat cell RNA spiked in. Subset meaning: FACS-sorted CD8+CD4-CCR7+CD45RA+ naive T cells. The CDR3 region is CASSQVTGGSYGYTF. The CDR3 DNA sequence: TGCGCCAGCAGCCAAGTGACAGGGGGCAGCTATGGCTACACCTTC.